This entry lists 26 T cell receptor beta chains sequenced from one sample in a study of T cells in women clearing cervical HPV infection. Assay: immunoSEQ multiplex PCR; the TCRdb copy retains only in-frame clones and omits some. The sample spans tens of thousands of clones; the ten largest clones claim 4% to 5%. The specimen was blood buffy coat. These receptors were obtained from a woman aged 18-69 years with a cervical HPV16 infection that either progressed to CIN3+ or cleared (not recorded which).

CDR3 amino acids: CASSHIDRVNEQFF. Incomplete CDR3 DNA: TGTGCCAGCAGCCACATCGACAGGGTCAATGAG. The V gene is TRBV5-4, the J gene TRBJ2-1, with 7 bases that match TRBD1. The observed sequence ends 3 residues before the CDR3 terminus, with the missing tail filled in from the germline J gene. Germline trimming cut 4 bases from V and 6 bases from J; bases unmatched to any gene: 7. CDR3 length: 14 amino acids. From germline, CDR1 is SGHNT and CDR2 YYREEE (reference sequence).

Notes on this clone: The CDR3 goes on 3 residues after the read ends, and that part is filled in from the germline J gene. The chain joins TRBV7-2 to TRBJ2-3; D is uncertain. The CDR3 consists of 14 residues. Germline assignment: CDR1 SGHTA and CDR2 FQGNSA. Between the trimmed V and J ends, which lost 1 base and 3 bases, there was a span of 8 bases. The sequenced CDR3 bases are TGTGCCAGCAGCTTAGTAGCTGGGACAGATACG. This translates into CASSLVAGTDT. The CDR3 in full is CASSLVAGTDTQYF.

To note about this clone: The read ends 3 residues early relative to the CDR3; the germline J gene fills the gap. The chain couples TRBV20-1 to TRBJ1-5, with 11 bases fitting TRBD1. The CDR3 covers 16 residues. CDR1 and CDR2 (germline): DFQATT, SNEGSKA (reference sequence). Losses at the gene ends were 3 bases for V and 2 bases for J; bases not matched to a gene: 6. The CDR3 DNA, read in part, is TGCAGTGCTAGCGTGGACAGGGGGCAGGGCAATCAGCCC. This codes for CSASVDRGQGNQP. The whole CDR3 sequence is CSASVDRGQGNQPQHF.

The covered CDR3 bases are TGCGCCAGCAGCTTGGGACTAACCCAAGAGACC. The encoded protein is CASSLGLTQET. The complete CDR3 protein is CASSLGLTQETQYF. The V call is TRBV5-1, the J call TRBJ2-5, with D possibly TRBD2 on 5 matching bases. The read stops 3 residues short of the end of the CDR3; the missing end is completed from the germline J gene. V gave up 0 bases and J gave up 1 base, with 7 bases separating them. Germline V CDR1 and CDR2: SGHRS, YFSETQ. There are 14 residues in the CDR3.

This chain's CDR3 is CASNPIAEPLSYEQYF. CDR3 DNA, as far as it was read: TGTGCCAGCAATCCGATAGCGGAGCCTCTATCCTACGAG. The V and J genes are TRBV6-2 or TRBV6-3 and TRBJ2-7, with a possible D match to TRBD2 (6 bases). The read is 3 residues too short to cover the CDR3 end, so that end is filled in from the germline J gene. The CDR3 totals 16 residues. Germline assignment: CDR1 MNHEY and CDR2 SVGEGT. V shed 7 bases and J shed 1 base, with 20 bases lying between them.

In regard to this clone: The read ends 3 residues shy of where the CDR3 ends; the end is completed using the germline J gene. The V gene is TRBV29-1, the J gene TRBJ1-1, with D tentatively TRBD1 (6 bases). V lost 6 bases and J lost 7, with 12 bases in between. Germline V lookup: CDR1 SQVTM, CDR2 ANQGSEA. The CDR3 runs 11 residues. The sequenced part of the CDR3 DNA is TGCAGCGTCGCGACAGGTAATGAA. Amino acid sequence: CSVATGNE. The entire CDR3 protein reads CSVATGNEAFF.

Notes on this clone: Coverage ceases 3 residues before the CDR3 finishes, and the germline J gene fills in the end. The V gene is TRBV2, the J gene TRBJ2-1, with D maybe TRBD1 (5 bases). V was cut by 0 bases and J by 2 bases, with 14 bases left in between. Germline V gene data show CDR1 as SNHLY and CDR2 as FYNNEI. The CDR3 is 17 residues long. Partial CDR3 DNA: TGTGCCAGCAGTGAAGCGCTGCGCAGGGTGGCCTACAATGAG. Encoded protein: CASSEALRRVAYNE. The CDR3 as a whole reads CASSEALRRVAYNEQFF.

Incomplete CDR3 DNA: TGTGCCAGCAGTGACCTTGGACAGGGGCTAGTGGAAAAA. It translates to CASSDLGQGLVEK. In full, the CDR3 reads CASSDLGQGLVEKLFF. The rearrangement uses TRBV12-3 or TRBV12-4 and TRBJ1-4; TRBD1 agrees at 9 bases. Read sequence stops 3 residues before the CDR3 end, and the germline J gene provides the missing end. The V segment lost 5 bases and the J segment 8 bases; nucleotides outside the gene matches: 12. This CDR3 has 16 residues.

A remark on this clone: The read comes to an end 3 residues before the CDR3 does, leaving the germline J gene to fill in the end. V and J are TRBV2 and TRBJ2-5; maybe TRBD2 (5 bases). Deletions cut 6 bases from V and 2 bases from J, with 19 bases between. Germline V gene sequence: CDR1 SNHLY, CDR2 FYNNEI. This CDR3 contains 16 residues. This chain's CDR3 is CASRFRLADLQETQYF. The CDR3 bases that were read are TGTGCCAGCAGGTTCAGATTGGCGGACTTACAAGAGACC. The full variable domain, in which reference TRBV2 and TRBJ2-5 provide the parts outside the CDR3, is EPEVTQTPSHQVTQMGQEVILRCVPISNHLYFYWYRQILGQKVEFLVSFYNNEISEKSEIFDDQFSVERPDGSNFTLKIRSTKLEDSAMYFCASRFRLADLQETQYFGPGTRLLVL.

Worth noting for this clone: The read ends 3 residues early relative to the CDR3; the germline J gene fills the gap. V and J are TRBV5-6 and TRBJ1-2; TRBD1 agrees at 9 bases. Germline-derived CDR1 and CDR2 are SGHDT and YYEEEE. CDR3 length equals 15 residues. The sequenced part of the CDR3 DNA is TGTGCCAGCACCCCCACTACTCGGGACAGGGCTCTC. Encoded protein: CASTPTTRDRAL. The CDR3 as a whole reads CASTPTTRDRALYTF.

The DNA read from the CDR3 is TGCAGTGCGCCTCGTACCGGGACAGGGGGCTATAATTCACCG. Protein product: CSAPRTGTGGYNSP. In full, the CDR3 reads CSAPRTGTGGYNSPLFF. The gene calls are TRBV20-1 and TRBJ2-2; 12 nucleotides match TRBD1. The missing CDR3 end, 3 residues past where the read stops, is filled in from the germline J gene. Germline CDR1 DFQATT, CDR2 SNEGSKA (reference sequence). CDR3 length equals 17 residues.

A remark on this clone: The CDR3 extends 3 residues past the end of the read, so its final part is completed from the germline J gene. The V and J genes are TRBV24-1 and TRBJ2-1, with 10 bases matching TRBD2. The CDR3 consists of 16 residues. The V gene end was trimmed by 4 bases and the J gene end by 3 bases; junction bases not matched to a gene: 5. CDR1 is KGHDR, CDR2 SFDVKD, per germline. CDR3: CATSDAGTSVYNEQFF. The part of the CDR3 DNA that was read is TGTGCCACCAGTGACGCCGGGACTAGCGTCTACAATGAG.

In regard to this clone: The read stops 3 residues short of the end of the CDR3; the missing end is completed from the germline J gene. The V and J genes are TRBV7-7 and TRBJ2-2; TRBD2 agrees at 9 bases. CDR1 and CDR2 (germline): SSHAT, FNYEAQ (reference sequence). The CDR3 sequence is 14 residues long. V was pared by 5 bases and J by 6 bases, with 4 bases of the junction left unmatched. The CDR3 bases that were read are TGTGCCAGCAGCCGTTTAGCGGGGGCCGGGGAG. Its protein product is CASSRLAGAGE. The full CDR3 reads CASSRLAGAGELFF.

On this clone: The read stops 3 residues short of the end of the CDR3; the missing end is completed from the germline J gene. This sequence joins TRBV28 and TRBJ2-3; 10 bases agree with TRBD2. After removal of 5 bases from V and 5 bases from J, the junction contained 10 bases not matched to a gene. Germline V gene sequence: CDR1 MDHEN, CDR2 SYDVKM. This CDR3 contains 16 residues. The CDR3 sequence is CASSTESGRAIDTQYF. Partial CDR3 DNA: TGTGCCAGCAGTACTGAGAGCGGGAGGGCCATAGATACG.

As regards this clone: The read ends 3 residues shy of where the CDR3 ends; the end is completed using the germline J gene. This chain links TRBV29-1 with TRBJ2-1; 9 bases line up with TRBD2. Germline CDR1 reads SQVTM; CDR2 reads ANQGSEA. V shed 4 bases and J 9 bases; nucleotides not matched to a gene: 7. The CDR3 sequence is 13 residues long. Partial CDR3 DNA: TGCAGCGTTGGTAGGCTAGCGGGAAGTGAG. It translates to CSVGRLAGSE. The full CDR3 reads CSVGRLAGSEQFF.

Here the CDR3 reads CSPSAGGYEQYF. The DNA read from the CDR3 is TGCAGTCCCTCAGCGGGGGGCTACGAG. The V gene is TRBV20-1, the J gene TRBJ2-7; the match to TRBD2 covers 9 bases. The CDR3 end is not reached by the read, which stops 3 residues before it; the germline J gene fills it in. V lost 8 bases to trimming and J lost 3 bases; unmatched junction nucleotides: 5. CDR3 length: 12 amino acids. Looked up from germline, CDR1 is DFQATT and CDR2 is SNEGSKA (reference sequence).

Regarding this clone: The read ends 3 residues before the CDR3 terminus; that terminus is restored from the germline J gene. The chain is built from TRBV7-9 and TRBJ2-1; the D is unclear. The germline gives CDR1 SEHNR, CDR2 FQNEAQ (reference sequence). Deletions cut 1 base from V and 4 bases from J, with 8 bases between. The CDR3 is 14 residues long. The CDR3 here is CASSLGGYYNEQFF. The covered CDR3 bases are TGTGCCAGCAGCTTAGGCGGCTATTACAATGAG.

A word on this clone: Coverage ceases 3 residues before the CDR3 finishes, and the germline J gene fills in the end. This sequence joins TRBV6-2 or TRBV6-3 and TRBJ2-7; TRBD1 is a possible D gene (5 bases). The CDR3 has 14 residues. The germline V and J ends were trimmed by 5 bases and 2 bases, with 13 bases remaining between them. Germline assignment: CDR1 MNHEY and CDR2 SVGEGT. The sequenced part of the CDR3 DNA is TGTGCCAGCAGTCGCAGGGCCTTGGCCTACGAG. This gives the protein CASSRRALAYE. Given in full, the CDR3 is CASSRRALAYEQYF.

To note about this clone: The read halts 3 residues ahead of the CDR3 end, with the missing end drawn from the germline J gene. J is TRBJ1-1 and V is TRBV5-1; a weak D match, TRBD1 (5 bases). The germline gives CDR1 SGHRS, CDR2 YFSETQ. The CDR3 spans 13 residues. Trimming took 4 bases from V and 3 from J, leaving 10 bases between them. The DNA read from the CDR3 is TGCGCCAGCAGCGCGCAGGGCTACACTGAA. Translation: CASSAQGYTE. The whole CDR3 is CASSAQGYTEAFF.

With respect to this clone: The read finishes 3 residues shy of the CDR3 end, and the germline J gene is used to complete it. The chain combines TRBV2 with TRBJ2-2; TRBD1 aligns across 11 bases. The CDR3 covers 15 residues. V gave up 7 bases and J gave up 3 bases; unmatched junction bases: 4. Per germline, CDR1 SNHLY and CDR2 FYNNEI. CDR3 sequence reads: CASNQDRGHTGELFF. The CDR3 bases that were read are TGTGCCAGCAACCAGGACAGGGGGCACACCGGGGAG. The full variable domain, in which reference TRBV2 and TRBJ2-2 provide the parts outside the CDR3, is EPEVTQTPSHQVTQMGQEVILRCVPISNHLYFYWYRQILGQKVEFLVSFYNNEISEKSEIFDDQFSVERPDGSNFTLKIRSTKLEDSAMYFCASNQDRGHTGELFFGEGSRLTVL.

The CDR3: CASSSPPGGQLFF. Partial CDR3 DNA: TGTGCCAGCAGTTCCCCGCCCGGGGGTCAG. The J gene is TRBJ2-2, the V gene TRBV6-2 or TRBV6-3, with D tentatively TRBD2 (6 bases). The CDR3 extends 3 residues past the end of the read, so its final part is completed from the germline J gene. This CDR3 has 13 residues. CDR1 is MNHEY, CDR2 SVGEGT, per germline.

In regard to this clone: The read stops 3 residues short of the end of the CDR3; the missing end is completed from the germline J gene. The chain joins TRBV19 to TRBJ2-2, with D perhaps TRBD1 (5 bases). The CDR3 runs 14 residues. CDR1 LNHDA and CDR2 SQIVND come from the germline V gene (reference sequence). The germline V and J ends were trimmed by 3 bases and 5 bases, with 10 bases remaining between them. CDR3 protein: CASSIPGLTGELFF. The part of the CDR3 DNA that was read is TGTGCCAGTAGTATTCCAGGGCTAACCGGGGAG. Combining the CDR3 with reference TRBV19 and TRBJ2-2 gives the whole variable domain DGGITQSPKYLFRKEGQNVTLSCEQNLNHDAMYWYRQDPGQGLRLIYYSQIVNDFQKGDIAEGYSVSREKKESFPLTVTSAQKNPTAFYLCASSIPGLTGELFFGEGSRLTVL.

CDR3 residues: CASSQGTGTDTQYF. The sequenced CDR3 bases are TGTGCCAGCAGCCAAGGGACAGGCACAGATACG. The V call is TRBV4-2, the J call TRBJ2-3, with D perhaps TRBD1 (6 bases). Read sequence stops 3 residues before the CDR3 end, and the germline J gene provides the missing end. The CDR3 has 14 amino acids. V shed 1 base and J shed 1 base, with 6 bases lying between them. Germline CDR1 and CDR2: LGHNA and YNFKEQ.

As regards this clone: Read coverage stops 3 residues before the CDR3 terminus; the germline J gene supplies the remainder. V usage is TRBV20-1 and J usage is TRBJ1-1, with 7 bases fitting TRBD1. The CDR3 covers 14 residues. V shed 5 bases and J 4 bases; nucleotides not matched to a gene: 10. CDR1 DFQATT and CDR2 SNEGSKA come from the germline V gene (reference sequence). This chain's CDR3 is CSASRTGRSTEAFF. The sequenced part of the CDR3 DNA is TGCAGTGCTTCCAGGACAGGTCGTTCCACTGAA.

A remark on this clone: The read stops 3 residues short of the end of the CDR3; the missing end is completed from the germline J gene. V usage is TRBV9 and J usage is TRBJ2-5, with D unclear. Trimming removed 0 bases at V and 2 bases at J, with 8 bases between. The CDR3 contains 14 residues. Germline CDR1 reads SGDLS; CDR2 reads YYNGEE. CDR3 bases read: TGTGCCAGCAGCGTAGGTCTTAGTCAAGAGACC. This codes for CASSVGLSQET. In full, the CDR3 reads CASSVGLSQETQYF.

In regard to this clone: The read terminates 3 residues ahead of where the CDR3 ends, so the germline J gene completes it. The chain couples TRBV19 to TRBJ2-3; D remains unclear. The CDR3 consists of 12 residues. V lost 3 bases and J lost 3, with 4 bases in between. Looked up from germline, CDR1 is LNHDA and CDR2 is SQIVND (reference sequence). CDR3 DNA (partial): TGTGCCAGTAGTATGAGGACAGATACG. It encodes CASSMRTDT. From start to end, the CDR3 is CASSMRTDTQYF. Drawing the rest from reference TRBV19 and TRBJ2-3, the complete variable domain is DGGITQSPKYLFRKEGQNVTLSCEQNLNHDAMYWYRQDPGQGLRLIYYSQIVNDFQKGDIAEGYSVSREKKESFPLTVTSAQKNPTAFYLCASSMRTDTQYFGPGTRLTVL.